The next 15 T cell receptor beta chains were all read from a single sample in a study of shared clonotypes between healthy human individuals. Some clones are missing from TCRdb's copy, which holds only in-frame ones; the method was immunoSEQ multiplex PCR. The table has over a million clones, approximately 80% seen once. Sequenced input: memory CD4+ T cells from PBMCs. Described subset: CD45RA-negative fraction. These receptors originate from a young man in good health. Some clones in this sample may be carry-over from other donors' samples.

This clone has only a few counts. This could be a read error, since a much larger clone is one nucleotide away. This chain connects TRBV20-1 to TRBJ1-1; D might be TRBD1 (6 bases). The CDR3 runs to 10 residues. The V gene lost 5 bases and the J gene lost 10 bases, with 11 bases spanning the gap. Germline V gene lookup returns CDR1 DFQATT and CDR2 SNEGSKA (reference sequence). CDR3 DNA sequence: TGCAGTGCTCCAGGGGCAGGAGCTTTCTTT. This translates into CSAPGAGAFF.

This clone was picked up one time. J is TRBJ2-7 and V is TRBV6-5; D not certain. Looked up from germline, CDR1 is MNHEY and CDR2 is SVGAGI. This CDR3 contains 13 residues. Trimming took 4 bases from V and 3 from J, leaving 10 bases between them. The CDR3 reads CASSSLGYYEQYF. CDR3 DNA sequence: TGTGCCAGCAGTTCGCTAGGTTACTACGAGCAGTACTTC.

V and J are TRBV18 and TRBJ1-1; D is unresolved. Trimming stripped 2 bases from V and 4 bases from J, with 11 bases between. This CDR3 comprises 14 residues. CDR1 is KGHSH and CDR2 is LQKENI in the germline V gene. The CDR3: CASSPGVRGTEAFF. CDR3 bases: TGTGCCAGCTCACCAGGGGTACGAGGCACTGAAGCTTTCTTT.

The chain combines TRBV28 with TRBJ2-1; 9 bases match TRBD1. The V and J ends lost 2 bases and 6 bases, in that order; junction bases with no gene match: 8. The CDR3 extends over 16 amino acids. The germline V gene encodes CDR1 MDHEN and CDR2 SYDVKM. The CDR3 nucleotides read TGTGCCAGCAGTTTAGGTCCCGGGACAGGGCCCAATGAGCAGTTCTTC. Translating gives CASSLGPGTGPNEQFF. Full variable domain (outside the CDR3, taken from reference TRBV28 and TRBJ2-1): DVKVTQSSRYLVKRTGEKVFLECVQDMDHENMFWYRQDPGLGLRLIYFSYDVKMKEKGDIPEGYSVSREKKERFSLILESASTNQTSMYLCASSLGPGTGPNEQFFGPGTRLTVL.

This clone has only one observation. This could be a read error, since a much larger clone is one nucleotide away. V gene TRBV4-1 combines with J gene TRBJ2-5; D might be TRBD1 or TRBD2, each matching 5 bases. Deletions cut 3 bases from V and 4 bases from J, with 9 bases between. This CDR3 region has 13 residues. Germline V gene data show CDR1 as MGHRA and CDR2 as YSYEKL. The CDR3 loop reads CASSQGVGETQYF. DNA of the CDR3: TGCGCCAGCAGCCAGGGGGTGGGAGAGACCCAGTACTTC.

This clone was seen more than once but under ten times. The rearrangement links TRBV28 to TRBJ2-7, with 11 bases lining up with TRBD2. The CDR3 has 17 residues. CDR1 is MDHEN and CDR2 is SYDVKM in the germline V gene. The V and J ends lost 5 bases and 4 bases, in that order; junction bases with no gene match: 13. CDR3 nucleotide sequence: TGTGCCAGCAGTATCCAACTAGCGGGAGATGGGTCTTACGAGCAGTACTTC. This gives the protein CASSIQLAGDGSYEQYF.

This chain links TRBV5-1 with TRBJ2-1, with 12 bases identical to TRBD2. Per germline, CDR1 SGHRS and CDR2 YFSETQ. V shed 2 bases and J 2 bases; nucleotides not matched to a gene: 2. The CDR3 spans 16 residues. The CDR3 protein is CASSFSSGRAYNEQFF. The CDR3 bases are TGCGCCAGCAGCTTTTCTAGCGGGAGGGCCTACAATGAGCAGTTCTTC. The entire variable domain, with the rest obtained from reference TRBV5-1 and TRBJ2-1, is as follows: KAGVTQTPRYLIKTRGQQVTLSCSPISGHRSVSWYQQTPGQGLQFLFEYFSETQRNKGNFPGRFSGRQFSNSRSEMNVSTLELGDSALYLCASSFSSGRAYNEQFFGPGTRLTVL.

CDR3 in DNA: TGTGCCAGCAGCTCATCAACCGGGACAGTCTCCTACAATGAGCAGTTCTTC. This translates into CASSSSTGTVSYNEQFF. The V call is TRBV7-3, the J call TRBJ2-1; 7 bases match TRBD1. V lost 4 bases, J lost 0 bases, and 9 bases stayed unmatched. Germline lookup yields CDR1 SGHTA and CDR2 FQGTGA. This CDR3 contains 17 residues.

The V and J genes are TRBV7-8 and TRBJ1-2; no reliable D call. Trimming left V 7 bases short and J 2 bases short, with 11 bases between. The germline CDR1 and CDR2 sequences are SGHVS and FQNEAQ. The CDR3 is made up of 13 amino acids. The CDR3: CASTAFSNYGYTF. Written as DNA, the CDR3 is TGTGCCAGCACGGCATTTTCCAACTATGGCTACACCTTC.

This clone came up a few times. The V gene is TRBV5-5, the J gene TRBJ2-3; 8 positions match TRBD1. Trimming cost V 2 bases and J 3 bases; bases outside gene matches: 8. Germline assignment: CDR1 SGHKS and CDR2 YYEKEE (reference sequence). The CDR3 is 16 amino acids. CDR3 residues: CASSFSQGARTDTQYF. CDR3 DNA sequence: TGTGCCAGCAGCTTCAGCCAGGGGGCTCGGACAGATACGCAGTATTTT.

The chain couples TRBV5-4 to TRBJ2-3; D not certain. V dropped 7 bases and J dropped 0 bases, with 9 bases sitting between them. Germline CDR1 reads SGHNT; CDR2 reads YYREEE (reference sequence). This CDR3 comprises 13 residues. CDR3 nucleotides: TGTGCCAGCGTTGGTCAAAGCACAGATACGCAGTATTTT. Translated, it gives CASVGQSTDTQYF.

Only a few counts were recorded for this clone. The V and J genes are TRBV15 and TRBJ2-2; TRBD1 matches 8 bases. From germline, CDR1 is LNHNV and CDR2 YYDKDF (reference sequence). The CDR3 spans 14 residues. The V and J ends lost 8 bases and 8 bases, in that order; junction bases with no gene match: 10. CDR3 DNA sequence: TGTGCCACCCGCTCCGGGACAGGCCCAGGGGAGCTGTTTTTT. It codes for CATRSGTGPGELFF.

This clone was seen only a few times. This chain joins TRBV5-8 and TRBJ2-5; TRBD1 agrees at 10 bases. The CDR3 runs to 14 residues. The germline gives CDR1 SGHTS, CDR2 YDEGEE. Germline trimming cut 4 bases from V and 4 bases from J; bases unmatched to any gene: 4. As DNA, the CDR3 is TGTGCCAGCAGCCCGAGGACAGGGGGAGAGACCCAGTACTTC. This encodes CASSPRTGGETQYF.

The rearrangement uses TRBV6-5 and TRBJ1-3; D uncertain. The CDR3 consists of 15 residues. Germline V gene sequence: CDR1 MNHEY, CDR2 SVGAGI. V was trimmed by 1 base and J by 1 base, leaving 8 bases between them. CDR3 sequence reads: CASSYFKGSGNTIYF. In nucleotides, the CDR3 is TGTGCCAGCAGTTACTTTAAGGGTTCTGGAAACACCATATATTTT.

This chain links TRBV20-1 with TRBJ2-1; 7 positions agree with TRBD1. Germline V gene lookup returns CDR1 DFQATT and CDR2 SNEGSKA (reference sequence). This CDR3 region has 11 residues. The junction had 4 bases not matched to a gene; V was cut back by 6 bases and J by 8 bases. The CDR3 reads CSATDRHEQFF. In DNA, the CDR3 is TGCAGTGCCACGGACAGGCATGAGCAGTTCTTC.